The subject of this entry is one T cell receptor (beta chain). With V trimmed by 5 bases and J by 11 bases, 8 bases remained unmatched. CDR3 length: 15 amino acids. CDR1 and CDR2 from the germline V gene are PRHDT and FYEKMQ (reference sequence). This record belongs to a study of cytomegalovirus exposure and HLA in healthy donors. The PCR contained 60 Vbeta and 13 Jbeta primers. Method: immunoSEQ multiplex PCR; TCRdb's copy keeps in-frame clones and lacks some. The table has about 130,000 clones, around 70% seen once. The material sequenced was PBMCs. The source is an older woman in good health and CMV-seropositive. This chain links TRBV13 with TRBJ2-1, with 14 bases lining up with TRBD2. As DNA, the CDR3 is TGTGCCAGCAGCCTCCAGACTAGCGGGAGGGGGAAGCAGTTCTTC. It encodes CASSLQTSGRGKQFF.